Following are 7 T cell receptor beta chains from one sample sequenced in a study of cytomegalovirus exposure and HLA in healthy donors. The PCR contained 60 Vbeta and 13 Jbeta primers. Data came from immunoSEQ multiplex PCR; TCRdb stores just in-frame clones and leaves some out. The table shows around 170,000 clones, with approximately 79% occurring only once. Sequencing input: PBMCs. The source of these receptors is a middle-aged woman in good health and CMV-seronegative.

This chain links TRBV30 with TRBJ2-3; a possible D gene is TRBD2 (6 bases). V was pared by 2 bases and J by 1 base, with 10 bases between. Germline V gene lookup returns CDR1 GTSNPN and CDR2 SVGIG (reference sequence). This CDR3 has 14 residues. The CDR3 DNA reads as TGTGCCTGGAGTCAGGCGGGACGCACAGATACGCAGTATTTT. This encodes CAWSQAGRTDTQYF.

The chain has TRBV5-4 and TRBJ1-1; D not resolved. From germline, CDR1 is SGHNT and CDR2 YYREEE (reference sequence). This CDR3 is built from 13 residues. V lost 0 bases and J lost 9, with 12 bases in between. CDR3 in DNA: TGTGCCAGCAGCTTGGGGGCCGACACCAAAGCTTTCTTT. This gives the protein CASSLGADTKAFF.

The chain carries TRBV7-9 and TRBJ2-7; TRBD1 aligns across 9 bases. V gave up 8 bases and J gave up 4 bases; unmatched junction bases: 9. Germline CDR1 reads SEHNR; CDR2 reads FQNEAQ (reference sequence). The CDR3 covers 14 residues. CDR3 DNA sequence: TGTGCCAGCGGGTACGGGACAGGGTGGTACGAGCAGTACTTC. Translating gives CASGYGTGWYEQYF. Full variable domain (remainder filled in from reference TRBV7-9 and TRBJ2-7): DTGVSQNPRHKITKRGQNVTFRCDPISEHNRLYWYRQTLGQGPEFLTYFQNEAQLEKSRLLSDRFSAERPKGSFSTLEIQRTEQGDSAMYLCASGYGTGWYEQYFGPGTRLTVT.

V usage is TRBV15 and J usage is TRBJ1-1; D unclear. The CDR3 runs 14 residues. Trimming took off 0 bases at V and 2 bases at J, with 7 bases between the two ends. Germline CDR1 reads LNHNV; CDR2 reads YYDKDF (reference sequence). The CDR3 sequence: CATSRDLSNTEAFF. The CDR3 region has the DNA TGTGCCACCAGCAGAGATCTAAGTAACACTGAAGCTTTCTTT.

The V call is TRBV29-1, the J call TRBJ2-3; D not resolved. V was shortened by 4 bases and J by 2 bases, with 7 bases between the two germline ends. This CDR3 contains 12 residues. Per the germline V gene, CDR1 is SQVTM and CDR2 is ANQGSEA. CDR3 region: CSVGRSTDTQYF. DNA of the CDR3: TGCAGCGTTGGTCGGTCCACAGATACGCAGTATTTT.

The chain's CDR3 is CASRPGVSYNSPLHF. DNA of the CDR3: TGTGCCAGCAGGCCGGGGGTCTCCTATAATTCACCCCTCCACTTT. The chain combines TRBV6-1 with TRBJ1-6, with D possibly matching TRBD1 (5 bases). CDR3 length: 15 residues. V gave up 6 bases and J gave up 0 bases, with 9 bases separating them. CDR1 and CDR2 from the germline V gene are MNHNS and SASEGT.

The V call is TRBV7-8, the J call TRBJ1-5, with 7 nucleotides matching TRBD1. Trimming at V came to 5 bases and at J to 3 bases, leaving 4 bases not matched to a gene. CDR3 size: 14 residues. Germline lookup yields CDR1 SGHVS and CDR2 FQNEAQ. CDR3 DNA sequence: TGTGCCAGCAGCCAGGGACAGCCCAATCAGCCCCAGCATTTT. Translation gives CASSQGQPNQPQHF.